Listed here is a single T cell receptor (beta chain). Its matching antigen is unknown. The data are from a study of shared clonotypes between healthy human individuals. The germline CDR1 and CDR2 sequences are MNHNY and SVGAGI (reference sequence). The V segment lost 2 bases and the J segment 5 bases; nucleotides outside the gene matches: 5. The CDR3 totals 15 residues. Study observations and caveats: Clonotypes shared by all four sorted-subset donors had higher generation probabilities than non-shared clonotypes. Several donors held approximately 4.6% of naive CD4 clonotypes in common. The genetic and exposure-history diversity represented was limited by few donors.

The protocol was immunoSEQ multiplex PCR, while the TCRdb copy is restricted to in-frame clones and leaves out a portion. Of about 960,000 clones in the sample, approximately 80% are singletons; the top ten hold about 1.5%. This TCR was recovered from a man between 18 and 29 years old in good health. V gene TRBV6-6 combines with J gene TRBJ2-5; 10 bases map to TRBD1. Source material: memory CD4+ T cells sorted from blood. Subset: CD45RA-negative fraction. CDR3 sequence: CASSYGGTGVETQYF. CDR3 DNA: TGTGCCAGCAGTTACGGGGGGACAGGGGTGGAGACCCAGTACTTC.